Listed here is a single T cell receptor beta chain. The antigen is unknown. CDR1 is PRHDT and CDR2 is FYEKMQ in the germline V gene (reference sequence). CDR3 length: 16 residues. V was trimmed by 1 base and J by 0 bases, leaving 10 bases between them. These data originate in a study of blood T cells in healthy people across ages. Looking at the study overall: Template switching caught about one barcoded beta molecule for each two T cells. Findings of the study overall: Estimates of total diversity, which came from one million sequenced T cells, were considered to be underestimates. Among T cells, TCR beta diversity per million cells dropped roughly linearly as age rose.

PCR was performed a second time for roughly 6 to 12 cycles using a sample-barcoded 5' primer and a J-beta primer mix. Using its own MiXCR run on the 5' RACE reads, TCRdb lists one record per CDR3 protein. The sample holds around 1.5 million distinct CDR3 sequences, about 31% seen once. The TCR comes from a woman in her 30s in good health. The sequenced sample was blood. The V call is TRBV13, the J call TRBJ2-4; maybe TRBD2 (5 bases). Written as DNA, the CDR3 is TGTGCCAGCAGCTTAGAGGGAGCTCTAGCCAAAAACATTCAGTACTTC. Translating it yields CASSLEGALAKNIQYF.